The T cell receptor beta chain under discussion was sequenced for a study of blood T cell repertoires in COVID-19. As for the study in general: T cells, B-cell-depleted T cells, or PBMCs supplied cDNA or gDNA.

The table came from immunoSEQ multiplex PCR; TCRdb's copy has only in-frame clones and leaves some out. The table lists 24,000 or so clones, more than 75% of them singletons, with about 13% in the top ten. The CDR3 has 19 amino acids. V shed 0 bases and J 0 bases; nucleotides not matched to a gene: 8. Germline V CDR1 and CDR2: PRHDT, FYEKMQ (reference sequence). The J gene is TRBJ2-6, the V gene TRBV13; TRBD2 aligns across 7 bases. The sample taken for sequencing was peripheral blood. This sequence was found in a human donor in a cohort sampled during active COVID-19. The donor label of this sample is uncertain. DNA of the CDR3: TGTGCCAGCAGCTTAGGGGGAGGGCCTCCGAACTCTGGGGCCAACGTCCTGACTTTC. This translates into CASSLGGGPPNSGANVLTF. The full variable domain, its missing parts supplied by reference TRBV13 and TRBJ2-6, is AAGVIQSPRHLIKEKRETATLKCYPIPRHDTVYWYQQGPGQDPQFLISFYEKMQSDKGSIPDRFSAQQFSDYHSELNMSSLELGDSALYFCASSLGGGPPNSGANVLTFGAGSRLTVL.